These 6 T cell receptor beta chains were sequenced from one sample in a study of blood T cell repertoires in COVID-19. Repertoires were generated with immunoSEQ multiplex PCR, while TCRdb's copy carries only in-frame clones and drops some. This sample has some 88,000 clones, with more than 70% found just once. Sequencing was performed on peripheral blood. The origin of the receptors is a woman aged 70-85 years with acute or convalescent COVID-19.

This chain uses TRBV2 with TRBJ2-4; D is unresolved. CDR1 is SNHLY and CDR2 is FYNNEI in the germline V gene. This CDR3 spans 11 amino acids. V was pared by 4 bases and J by 5 bases, with 3 bases between. The CDR3 loop reads CASSAENIQYF. CDR3 sequence (DNA): TGTGCCAGCAGTGCAGAAAACATTCAGTACTTC.

This clone was detected once. The chain is built from TRBV24-1 and TRBJ2-3; 8 bases line up with TRBD2. This CDR3 is 17 amino acids long. Germline-derived CDR1 and CDR2 are KGHDR and SFDVKD. The junction had 8 bases not matched to a gene; V was cut back by 4 bases and J by 0 bases. The CDR3: CATSETGKRGSTDTQYF. CDR3 bases: TGTGCCACCAGTGAAACAGGAAAGCGGGGGAGCACAGATACGCAGTATTTT.

This chain connects TRBV10-3 to TRBJ1-5, with D perhaps TRBD1 (5 bases). Germline CDR1 ENHRY, CDR2 SYGVKD. Deletions cut 6 bases from V and 3 bases from J, with 18 bases between. There are 16 residues in the CDR3. In DNA, the CDR3 is TGTGCCATCAGCCCCGACCCGGGGGGGAACAATCAGCCCCAGCATTTT. Amino acids: CAISPDPGGNNQPQHF.

The rearrangement uses TRBV7-9 and TRBJ1-4; weak D call: TRBD1 (5 bases). The ends were cut back, 3 bases at V and 8 bases at J, with 19 bases in the middle. The CDR3 runs to 16 residues. The germline V gene has CDR1 SEHNR and CDR2 FQNEAQ (reference sequence). In DNA form, the CDR3 reads TGTGCCAGCAGCTTCCCCCGTGGGGGGAAACACGAAAAACTGTTTTTT. Protein sequence: CASSFPRGGKHEKLFF.

The V gene is TRBV7-7, the J gene TRBJ2-3; D call uncertain. Germline assignment: CDR1 SSHAT and CDR2 FNYEAQ (reference sequence). This CDR3 spans 14 amino acids. V lost 1 base to trimming and J lost 4 bases, with 9 bases between them. DNA for the CDR3: TGTGCCAGCAGCTTAGGACTGGATGCAGATACGCAGTATTTT. The encoded protein is CASSLGLDADTQYF.

V is TRBV18 and J is TRBJ2-7, with D perhaps matching TRBD1 (6 bases). The germline CDR1 and CDR2 sequences are KGHSH and LQKENI. Trimming stripped 6 bases from V and 6 bases from J, with 15 bases between. CDR3 length equals 13 residues. The CDR3 region has the DNA TGTGCCAGCTCCCGGGCGACAGGCCCCGAGCAGTACGTC. It yields the protein CASSRATGPEQYV.